Shown below are 6 T cell receptor beta chains from a single sample sequenced in a study of graft-versus-host responses after intestinal transplantation. Sequencing was performed with immunoSEQ multiplex PCR; in TCRdb, only in-frame clones are kept and a portion is missing. The sample consists of 15,000 to 20,000 clones, under 45% of them appearing once. Co-plated with around 200,000 CFSE-labeled responder cells were around 200,000 irradiated, violet-dye-labeled stimulator cells. Sample: alloreactive CD8+ T cells from a mixed lymphocyte reaction culture, taken before intestinal transplant. Subset here: CFSE-low proliferating T cells sorted from approximately 6-day pre-transplant mixed lymphocyte reaction (GvH or HvG direction). The receptor set was obtained from a human patient who received an intestinal transplant.

The rearrangement uses TRBV27 and TRBJ2-7; D perhaps matches TRBD2 (6 bases). V lost 4 bases and J lost 7, with 17 bases in between. The germline V gene has CDR1 MNHEY and CDR2 SMNVEV (reference sequence). This CDR3 has 14 residues. Written as DNA, the CDR3 is TGTGCCAGCAGTTCATCCTCTCGCGGGAATGAGCAGTACTTC. Its translation: CASSSSSRGNEQYF.

This clone appeared once. The rearrangement joins TRBV7-6 to TRBJ2-7; D perhaps matches TRBD2 (7 bases). The V gene's germline CDR1 is SGHVS and CDR2 FNYEAQ. Deletions cut 3 bases from V and 10 bases from J, with 16 bases between. This CDR3 is built from 13 residues. The CDR3 DNA reads TGTGCCAGCAGCTTCCATGTGGGGGGGCTACAGTACTTC. Translated: CASSFHVGGLQYF.

This clone was found a few times. The chain joins TRBV7-4 to TRBJ2-5; D not resolved. With 5 bases removed from V and 5 bases from J, the gap between germline ends came to 12 bases. This CDR3 region has 13 residues. Germline V gene sequence: CDR1 SGHVT, CDR2 SQSDAQ. CDR3 amino acids: CASSETPRETQYF. The CDR3 coding sequence is TGTGCCAGCAGCGAAACCCCTAGGGAGACCCAGTACTTC.

The gene calls are TRBV5-4 and TRBJ1-2; D remains unclear. The length of the CDR3 is 14 residues. V lost 0 bases and J 3 bases, leaving 9 bases between the germline ends. CDR1 and CDR2 from the germline V gene are SGHNT and YYREEE (reference sequence). The CDR3 spells CASSLGSAYYGYTF. The DNA for the CDR3 is TGTGCCAGCAGCTTGGGTTCGGCTTACTATGGCTACACCTTC.

This clone was detected only a few times. The chain is built from TRBV7-2 and TRBJ2-3; D possibly corresponds to TRBD2 (5 bases). The CDR3 loop spans 13 amino acids. V was cut by 0 bases and J by 8 bases, with 9 bases left in between. Germline V gives CDR1 SGHTA, CDR2 FQGNSA. The CDR3 nucleotides read TGTGCCAGCAGCTTAGCAGACTATAGTACGCAGTATTTT. Translated: CASSLADYSTQYF.

This sequence joins TRBV4-1 and TRBJ1-1; TRBD1 aligns across 7 bases. The germline CDR1 and CDR2 sequences are MGHRA and YSYEKL. With 1 base clipped from V and 7 bases from J, the junction kept 6 bases outside the gene matches. The CDR3 covers 14 residues. This CDR3 reads CASSQVGGAFEAFF. The CDR3 bases are TGCGCCAGCAGCCAAGTAGGGGGCGCTTTTGAAGCTTTCTTT.